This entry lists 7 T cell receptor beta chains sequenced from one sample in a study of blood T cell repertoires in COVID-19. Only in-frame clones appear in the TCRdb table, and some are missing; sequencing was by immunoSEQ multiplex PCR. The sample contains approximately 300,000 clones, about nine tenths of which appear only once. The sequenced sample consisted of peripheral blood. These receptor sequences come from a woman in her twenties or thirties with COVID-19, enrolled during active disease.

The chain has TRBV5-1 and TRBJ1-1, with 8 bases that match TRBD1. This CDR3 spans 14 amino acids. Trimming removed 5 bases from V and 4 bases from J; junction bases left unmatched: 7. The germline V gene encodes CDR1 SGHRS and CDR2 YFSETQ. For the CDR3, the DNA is TGCGCCAGCAGATCAGGGGGCGCATCCACTGAAGCTTTCTTT. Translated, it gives CASRSGGASTEAFF.

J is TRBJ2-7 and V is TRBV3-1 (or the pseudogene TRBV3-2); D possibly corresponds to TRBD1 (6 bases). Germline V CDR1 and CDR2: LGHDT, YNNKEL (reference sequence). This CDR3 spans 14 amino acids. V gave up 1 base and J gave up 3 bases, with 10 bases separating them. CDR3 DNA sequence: TGTGCCAGCAGCCAAGGGCAGGGACACTACGAGCAGTACTTC. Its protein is CASSQGQGHYEQYF.

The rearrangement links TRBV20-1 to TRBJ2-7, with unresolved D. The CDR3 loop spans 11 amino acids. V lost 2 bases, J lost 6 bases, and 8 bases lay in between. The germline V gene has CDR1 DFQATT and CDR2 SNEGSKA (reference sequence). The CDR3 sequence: CSARSPPEQYF. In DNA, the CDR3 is TGCAGTGCTAGAAGCCCGCCCGAGCAGTACTTC.

CDR3 nucleotides: TGTGCCAGCAGCCTAGGGACAAATTACGAGCAGTACTTC. Translating it yields CASSLGTNYEQYF. The chain couples TRBV5-6 to TRBJ2-7; the D gene is possibly TRBD1 (6 bases). V was cut by 4 bases and J by 4 bases, with 12 bases left in between. The CDR3 totals 13 residues. Germline V lookup: CDR1 SGHDT, CDR2 YYEEEE.

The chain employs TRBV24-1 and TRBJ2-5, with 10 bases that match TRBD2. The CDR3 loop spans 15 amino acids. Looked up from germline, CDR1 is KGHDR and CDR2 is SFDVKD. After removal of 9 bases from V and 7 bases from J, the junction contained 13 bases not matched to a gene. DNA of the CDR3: TGTGCCACCGCTTCACAGGCTAGCGGGAGTGGGACCCAGTACTTC. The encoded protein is CATASQASGSGTQYF.

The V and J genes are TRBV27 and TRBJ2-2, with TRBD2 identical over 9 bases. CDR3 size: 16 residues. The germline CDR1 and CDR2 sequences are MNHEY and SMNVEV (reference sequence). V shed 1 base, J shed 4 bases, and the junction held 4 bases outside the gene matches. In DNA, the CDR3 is TGTGCCAGCAGTTTATTGGCGGGAGGGTTCACCGGGGAGCTGTTTTTT. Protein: CASSLLAGGFTGELFF.

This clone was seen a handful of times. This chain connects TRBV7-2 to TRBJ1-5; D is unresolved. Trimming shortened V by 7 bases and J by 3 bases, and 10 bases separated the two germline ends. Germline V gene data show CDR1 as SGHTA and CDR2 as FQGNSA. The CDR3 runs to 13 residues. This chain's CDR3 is CASTVSANQPQHF. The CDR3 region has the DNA TGTGCCAGCACCGTGAGCGCCAATCAGCCCCAGCATTTT. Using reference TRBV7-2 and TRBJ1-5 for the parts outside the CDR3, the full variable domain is GAGVSQSPSNKVTEKGKDVELRCDPISGHTALYWYRQSLGQGLEFLIYFQGNSAPDKSGLPSDRFSAERTGGSVSTLTIQRTQQEDSAVYLCASTVSANQPQHFGDGTRLSIL.